Listed below are T cell receptor beta chains from one sample, sequenced in a study of T cells after posttransplantation cyclophosphamide. The assay was immunoSEQ multiplex PCR, and TCRdb's table has in-frame clones only and misses some. The profile shows 35,000 to 45,000 clones, around 78% of them singletons. The specimen comprised CD4+ T cells sorted from blood, sampled 1,700 to 2,000 days after a stem cell transplant with posttransplant cyclophosphamide. These receptors originate from a female patient aged 40-50 years who received an allogeneic stem cell transplant from a related donor, was CMV-positive, and had no GVHD. A subset of T cells may come from the graft donor. Each CDR3 is given with its conserved first and last residue. D genes are given only for firm matches.

J gene	V gene	D gene	CDR3 protein
TRBJ2-3	TRBV29-1	.	CSPDRFTDTQYF
TRBJ2-7	TRBV2	.	CASSVNSGPAYEQYF
TRBJ1-6	TRBV19	.	CASFDRSSYNSPLHF
TRBJ1-2	TRBV29-1	.	CSVRESNYGYTF
TRBJ1-1	TRBV4-1	.	CASSPSGEFEETEAFF
TRBJ1-4	TRBV18	.	CASSPPWERDEKLFF
TRBJ2-2	TRBV7-3	.	CASLGGGTGELFF
TRBJ2-3	TRBV7-2	.	CASTPGDTQYF
TRBJ2-2	TRBV5-1	TRBD1	CASSVGQGNTGELFF
TRBJ2-1	TRBV7-8	.	CASSPRRAGANNEQFF
TRBJ1-1	TRBV7-6	.	CASSPRGGQPAEAFF
TRBJ2-1	TRBV7-9	.	CASSSGLTGNSYNEQFF
TRBJ1-5	TRBV18	TRBD1	CASSLKQGPLSNQPQHF
TRBJ2-1	TRBV7-3	.	CASSPDRSSYNEQFF
TRBJ2-2	TRBV6-1	.	CASSTGAGELFF
TRBJ2-3	TRBV5-1	TRBD1	CASSGTGHRTDTQYF
TRBJ1-5	TRBV28	.	CASSLGGGGHQPQHF
TRBJ2-2	TRBV5-1	TRBD2	CASSPPPSGNGELFF
TRBJ2-3	TRBV2	.	CASKGRAVTDTQYF
TRBJ1-5	TRBV7-8	.	CASSRFSDQPQHF
TRBJ2-1	TRBV19	.	CASSIRDIPYNEQFF
TRBJ2-1	TRBV10-1	.	CASSDSGEQFF
TRBJ2-7	TRBV6-5	TRBD1	CASRSRQGAREQYF
TRBJ1-1	TRBV14	.	CASSQGLPGAGQAFF
TRBJ1-2	TRBV6-5	.	CASSYFGQNYGYTF
TRBJ2-6	TRBV7-2	TRBD1	CASSLNKGRGHGANVLTF
TRBJ1-1	TRBV28	.	CASSPTGFMNTEAFF
TRBJ2-2	TRBV4-2	TRBD2	CASSQAGLAGTGELFF
TRBJ2-3	TRBV5-1	TRBD2	CASSPGTSGGGDTQYF
TRBJ1-2	TRBV6-5	.	CASSYRGYGYTF
TRBJ1-1	TRBV2	.	CASGRYLNTEAFF
TRBJ2-5	TRBV5-4	TRBD1	CASSHYRDRGKETQYF
TRBJ1-5	TRBV21-1	.	CASSGRAGDQPQHF
TRBJ2-1	TRBV12-5	TRBD2	CASGLRNSGTSGGAVYNEQFF
TRBJ1-2	TRBV5-1	.	CASSTDFYGYTF
TRBJ2-7	TRBV4-2	TRBD1	CASSQGQGFAYEQYF
TRBJ1-1	TRBV19	.	CASSISRNTAAFF
TRBJ2-7	TRBV2	.	CASSDPGEQYF
TRBJ2-3	TRBV5-1	.	CASSSAQGTPTDTQYF
TRBJ1-2	TRBV4-1	TRBD1	CASSLTGQGGYGYTF
TRBJ1-2	TRBV18	.	CASSPKLRDGYTF
TRBJ1-5	TRBV19	.	CASSQGSNQPQHF
TRBJ1-5	TRBV19	.	CASREGDKGGNQPQHF
TRBJ1-1	TRBV9	.	CASSVAGAGNTEAFF
TRBJ2-7	TRBV18	.	CASSLGDTRYEQYF
TRBJ2-3	TRBV12-5	TRBD1	CASGTGQGAADTQYF
TRBJ1-1	TRBV6-6	.	CAAGQGWGSSEASF
TRBJ2-7	TRBV5-4	TRBD1	CASSSGQGPYEQYF
TRBJ1-2	TRBV6-5	TRBD1	CASSNQRQGADGYTF
TRBJ1-6	TRBV11-2	.	CASSTVLQRLHF
TRBJ1-4	TRBV2	TRBD1	CASTLRTGYGEKLFF
TRBJ2-3	TRBV20-1	.	CSARPTDTQYF
TRBJ2-3	TRBV2	.	CAYNPEGRTHSTDTQYF